The next 6 T cell receptor beta chains were all read from a single sample in a study of tumor-infiltrating lymphocytes in primary liver carcinoma. The investigators made TCR beta cDNA from approximately 510 ng total RNA, using a constant-region primer. Each TCR beta library was derived from three nested multiplex PCR rounds that employed slightly modified ARM-PCR. Running around 9 cycles apiece, the first two PCR rounds relied on TRBV1-TRBV30 forward primers together with a C-beta reverse primer. One entry per CDR3 protein, called by TCRdb with MiXCR from the multiplex PCR reads. The sample lists 75,000 to 80,000 distinct CDR3 sequences, 69% occurring once. Bulk tissue was left unsorted, and RNA and DNA were co-extracted from around 18-30 mg of it. Source material: tumor-adjacent normal liver tissue. The receptors were gathered from a man in his forties with primary liver carcinoma and hepatitis B virus infection.

This clonotype was seen once. This is likely a read error, given that the CDR3 carries no conserved phenylalanine or tryptophan at its end. This chain connects TRBV28 to TRBJ2-7; 8 bases line up with TRBD2. V lost 3 bases, J lost 0 bases, and 13 bases stayed unmatched. The CDR3 has 18 residues. Looked up from germline, CDR1 is MDHEN and CDR2 is SYDVKM. CDR3 loop: CASSFLTSGSVTSYEQYL. The DNA for the CDR3 is TGTGCCAGCAGTTTTTTGACCAGCGGGAGTGTAACCTCCTACGAGCAGTACCTC.

There are a few counts of this clonotype. Since no conserved phenylalanine or tryptophan closes the CDR3, a read error is the likely cause. The chain recombines TRBV6-2 or TRBV6-3 with TRBJ2-7; D perhaps matches TRBD1 (5 bases). This CDR3 contains 11 residues. Trimming removed 5 bases at V and 5 bases at J, with 7 bases between. Germline lookup yields CDR1 MNHEY and CDR2 SVGEGT. The CDR3 here is CASSTRDEQYL. DNA of the CDR3: TGTGCCAGCAGTACCAGGGACGAGCAGTACTTA.

The chain couples TRBV29-1 to TRBJ2-3; 8 bases map to TRBD2. Per the germline V gene, CDR1 is SQVTM and CDR2 is ANQGSEA. This CDR3 is 16 amino acids long. After removal of 3 bases from V and 3 bases from J, the junction contained 11 bases not matched to a gene. This CDR3 is CSVDDREGLHTDTQYF. The CDR3 region has the DNA TGCAGCGTTGATGATCGGGAGGGCCTCCATACAGATACGCAGTATTTT.

About this clonotype itself: Germline is not matched at one junction end, which may reflect a read error. This chain joins TRBV11-2 and TRBJ2-7; weak D call: TRBD2 (6 bases). This CDR3 spans 13 amino acids. Germline V CDR1 and CDR2: SGHAT, FQNNGV. The chain's CDR3 is CASRLGGASEQYF. DNA of the CDR3: TGTGCCAGCAGATTAGGAGGGGCTAGCGAACAGTACTTC.

The chain recombines TRBV6-5 with TRBJ2-7, with D possibly matching TRBD2 (6 bases). Looked up from germline, CDR1 is MNHEY and CDR2 is SVGAGI. Trimming took 8 bases from V and 1 from J, leaving 18 bases between them. The CDR3 contains 15 residues. The CDR3 reads CASGRGASVSYEQYF. The CDR3 nucleotides are TGTGCCAGCGGACGAGGGGCTAGCGTATCCTACGAGCAGTACTTC.

Notes on this clonotype: This CDR3 is missing its conserved last phenylalanine or tryptophan, likely due to a read error. The genes are TRBV11-3 and TRBJ2-3; TRBD1 might be the D (6 bases). Trimming removed 3 bases from V and 6 bases from J, with 22 bases in between. Looked up from germline, CDR1 is SGHNT and CDR2 is YENEEA. CDR3 length equals 17 residues. CDR3: CASSFSSRGLVGDTQYL. CDR3 DNA sequence: TGTGCCAGCAGCTTCTCCTCCAGGGGCCTAGTGGGGGATACGCAGTATTTA.